This T cell receptor (beta chain) originates from a study of blood T cell repertoires in COVID-19. Method: immunoSEQ multiplex PCR; TCRdb's copy keeps in-frame clones and lacks some. The table shows some 320,000 clones, with roughly 86% occurring only once. Germline CDR1 SGHRS, CDR2 YFSETQ. There are 16 residues in the CDR3. The V gene lost 4 bases and the J gene lost 0 bases, with 16 bases spanning the gap. The chain carries TRBV5-1 and TRBJ1-1, with D perhaps matching TRBD1 (5 bases). The material sequenced was PBMCs or T cells enriched from blood (not recorded which). This TCR came from a woman in her 30s who had recovered from COVID-19. The DNA for the CDR3 is TGCGCCAGCAGCAATGGGGGGTCCTCTATGAACACTGAAGCTTTCTTT. It is translated as CASSNGGSSMNTEAFF.